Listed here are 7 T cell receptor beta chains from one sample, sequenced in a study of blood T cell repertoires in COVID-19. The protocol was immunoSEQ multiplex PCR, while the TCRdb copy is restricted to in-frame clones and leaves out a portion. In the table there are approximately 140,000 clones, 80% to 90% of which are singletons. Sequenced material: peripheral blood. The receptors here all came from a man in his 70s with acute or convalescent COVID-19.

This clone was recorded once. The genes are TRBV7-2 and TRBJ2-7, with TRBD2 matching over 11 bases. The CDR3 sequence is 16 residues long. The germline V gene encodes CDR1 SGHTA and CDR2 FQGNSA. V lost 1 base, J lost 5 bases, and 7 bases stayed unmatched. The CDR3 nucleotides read TGTGCCAGCAGCTTAGGACTAGCGGGGACCCAAGACGAGCAGTACTTC. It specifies CASSLGLAGTQDEQYF.

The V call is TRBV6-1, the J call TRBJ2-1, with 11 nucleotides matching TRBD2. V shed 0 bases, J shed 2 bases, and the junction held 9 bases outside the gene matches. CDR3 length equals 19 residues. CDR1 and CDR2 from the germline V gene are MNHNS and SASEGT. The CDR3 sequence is CASSEAPLAGGGPYNEQFF. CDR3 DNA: TGTGCCAGCAGTGAAGCACCTCTAGCGGGAGGAGGACCCTACAATGAGCAGTTCTTC.

The CDR3 loop is CASSLVRGEQYF. Here the CDR3 DNA reads TGCGCCAGCAGCTTGGTCAGGGGCGAGCAGTACTTC. This chain uses TRBV5-1 with TRBJ2-7; D is possibly TRBD1 (6 bases). The germline gives CDR1 SGHRS, CDR2 YFSETQ. Trimming pared 0 bases from V and 6 bases from J, leaving 7 bases between. The CDR3 loop spans 12 amino acids.

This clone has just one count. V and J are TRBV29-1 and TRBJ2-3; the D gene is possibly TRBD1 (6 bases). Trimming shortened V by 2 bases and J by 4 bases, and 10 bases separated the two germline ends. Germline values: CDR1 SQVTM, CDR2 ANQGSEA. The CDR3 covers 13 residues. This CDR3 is CSVERQGSDTQYF. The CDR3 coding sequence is TGCAGCGTTGAACGGCAGGGGTCAGATACGCAGTATTTT.

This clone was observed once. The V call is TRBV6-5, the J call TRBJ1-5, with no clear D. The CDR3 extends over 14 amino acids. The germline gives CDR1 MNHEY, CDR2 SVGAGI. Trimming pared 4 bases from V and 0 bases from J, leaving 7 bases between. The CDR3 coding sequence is TGTGCCAGCAGTTCGACATATAGCAATCAGCCCCAGCATTTT. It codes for CASSSTYSNQPQHF.

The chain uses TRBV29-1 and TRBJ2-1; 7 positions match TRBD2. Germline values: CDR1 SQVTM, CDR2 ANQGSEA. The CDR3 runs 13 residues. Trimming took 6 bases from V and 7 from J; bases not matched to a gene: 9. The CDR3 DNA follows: TGCAGCGTCGGCGGGAGATTGGGTAATGAGCAGTTCTTC. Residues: CSVGGRLGNEQFF.

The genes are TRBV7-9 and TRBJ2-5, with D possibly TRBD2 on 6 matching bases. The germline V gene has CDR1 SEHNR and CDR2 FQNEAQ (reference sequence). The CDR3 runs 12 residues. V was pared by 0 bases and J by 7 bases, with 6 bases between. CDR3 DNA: TGTGCCAGCAGCTTAGCGGGAGGGACCCAGTACTTC. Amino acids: CASSLAGGTQYF. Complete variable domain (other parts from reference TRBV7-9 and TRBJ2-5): DTGVSQNPRHKITKRGQNVTFRCDPISEHNRLYWYRQTLGQGPEFLTYFQNEAQLEKSRLLSDRFSAERPKGSFSTLEIQRTEQGDSAMYLCASSLAGGTQYFGPGTRLLVL.